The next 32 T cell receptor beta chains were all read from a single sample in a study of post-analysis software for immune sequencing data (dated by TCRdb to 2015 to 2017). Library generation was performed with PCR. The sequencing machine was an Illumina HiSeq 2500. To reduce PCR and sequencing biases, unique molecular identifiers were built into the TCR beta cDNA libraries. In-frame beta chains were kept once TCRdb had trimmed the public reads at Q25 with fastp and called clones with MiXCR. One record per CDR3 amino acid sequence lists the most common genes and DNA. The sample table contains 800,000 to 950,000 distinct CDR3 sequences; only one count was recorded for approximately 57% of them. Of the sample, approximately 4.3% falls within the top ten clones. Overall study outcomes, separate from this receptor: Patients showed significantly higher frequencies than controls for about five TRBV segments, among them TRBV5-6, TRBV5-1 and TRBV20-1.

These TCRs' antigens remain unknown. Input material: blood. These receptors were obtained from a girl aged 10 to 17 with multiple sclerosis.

The CDR3 DNA is TGTGCCAGCTCACCAGGACAGGGTTGGGACGAGCAGTACTTC. This encodes CASSPGQGWDEQYF. The chain has TRBV18 and TRBJ2-5, with 8 bases matching TRBD1. The closer fit of TRBJ2-7 to the DNA end suggests the J call may be wrong. This CDR3 is 14 amino acids long. Per the germline V gene, CDR1 is KGHSH and CDR2 is LQKENI.

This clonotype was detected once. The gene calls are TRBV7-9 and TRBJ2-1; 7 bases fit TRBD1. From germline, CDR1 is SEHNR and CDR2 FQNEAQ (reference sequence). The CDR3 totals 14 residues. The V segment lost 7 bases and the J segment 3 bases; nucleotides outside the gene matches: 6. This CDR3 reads CASTAGTVYNEQFF. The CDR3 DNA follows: TGTGCCAGCACCGCCGGGACAGTCTACAATGAGCAGTTCTTC.

For the CDR3, the DNA is TGCAGTGCTAGAGTGCCCAGTGGGCAGCGCTTCCCCTACGAGCAGTACTTC. It is translated as CSARVPSGQRFPYEQYF. J is TRBJ2-7 and V is TRBV20-1; D ambiguous. This CDR3 has 17 amino acids. The germline gives CDR1 DFQATT, CDR2 SNEGSKA (reference sequence). V gave up 1 base and J gave up 2 bases, with 21 bases separating them.

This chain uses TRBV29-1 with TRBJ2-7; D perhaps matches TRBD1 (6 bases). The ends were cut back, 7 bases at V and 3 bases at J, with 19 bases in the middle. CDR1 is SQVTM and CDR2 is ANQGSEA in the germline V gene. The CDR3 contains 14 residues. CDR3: CSAVLMGHFYEQYF. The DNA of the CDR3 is TGCAGCGCTGTTCTGATGGGACACTTCTACGAGCAGTACTTC.

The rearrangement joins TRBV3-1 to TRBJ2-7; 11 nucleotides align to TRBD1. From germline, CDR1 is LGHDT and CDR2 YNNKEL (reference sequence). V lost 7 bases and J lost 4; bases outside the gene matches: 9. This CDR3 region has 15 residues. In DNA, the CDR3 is TGTGCCAGCATGAGGACAGGGGGCGCGATTTACGAGCAGTACTTC. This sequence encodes CASMRTGGAIYEQYF.

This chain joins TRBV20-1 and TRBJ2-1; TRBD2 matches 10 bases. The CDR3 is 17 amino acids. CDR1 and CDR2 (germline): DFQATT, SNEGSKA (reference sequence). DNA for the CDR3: TGCAGCGGGCTAGCGGGAGTAATAGGGGGATTGAAAGAGACCCAGTTCTTC. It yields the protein CSGLAGVIGGLKETQFF.

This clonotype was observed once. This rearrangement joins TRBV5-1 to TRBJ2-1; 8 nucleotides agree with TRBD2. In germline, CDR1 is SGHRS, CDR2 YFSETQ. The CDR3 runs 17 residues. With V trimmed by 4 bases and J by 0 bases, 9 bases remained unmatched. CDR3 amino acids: CASSLGLATASYNEQFF. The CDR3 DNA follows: TGCGCCAGCAGCCTTGGACTAGCTACGGCCTCCTACAATGAGCAGTTCTTC.

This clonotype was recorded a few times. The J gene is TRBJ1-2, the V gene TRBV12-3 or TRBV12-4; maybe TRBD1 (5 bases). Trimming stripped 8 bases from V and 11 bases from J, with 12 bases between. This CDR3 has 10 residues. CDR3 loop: CASGDQGYTF. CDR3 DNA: TGTGCCAGCGGGGACCAGGGTTACACCTTC.

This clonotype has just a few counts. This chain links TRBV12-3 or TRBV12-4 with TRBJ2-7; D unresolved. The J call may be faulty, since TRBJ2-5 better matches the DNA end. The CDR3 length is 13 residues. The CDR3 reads CASTARRGETQYF. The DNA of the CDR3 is TGTGCCAGCACTGCTCGGCGAGGCGAGACCCAGTACTTC.

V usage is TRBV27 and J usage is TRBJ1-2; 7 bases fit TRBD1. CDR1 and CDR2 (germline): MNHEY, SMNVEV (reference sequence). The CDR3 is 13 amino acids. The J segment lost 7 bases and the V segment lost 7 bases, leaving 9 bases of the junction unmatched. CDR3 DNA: TGTGCCAGCATGGTATCAGGGGGTAGTGGCTACACCTTC. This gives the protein CASMVSGGSGYTF.

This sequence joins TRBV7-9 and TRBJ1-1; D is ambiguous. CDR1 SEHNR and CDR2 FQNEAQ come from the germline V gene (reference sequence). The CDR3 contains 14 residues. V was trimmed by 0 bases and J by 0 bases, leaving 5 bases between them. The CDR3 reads CASSLATMNTEAFF. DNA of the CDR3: TGTGCCAGCAGCTTAGCTACCATGAACACTGAAGCTTTCTTT.

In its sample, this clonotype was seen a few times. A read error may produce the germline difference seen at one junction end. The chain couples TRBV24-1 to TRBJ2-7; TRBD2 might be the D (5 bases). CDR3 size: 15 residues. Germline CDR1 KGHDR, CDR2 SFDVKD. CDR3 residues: CAPSDLPGKGYEQYF. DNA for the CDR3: TGTGCCCCCAGTGATTTGCCGGGGAAAGGCTACGAGCAGTACTTC.

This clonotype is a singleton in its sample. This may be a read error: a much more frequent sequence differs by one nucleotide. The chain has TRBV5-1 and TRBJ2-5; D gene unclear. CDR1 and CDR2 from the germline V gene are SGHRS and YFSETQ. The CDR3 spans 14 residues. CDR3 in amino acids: CAGSLDHSRETQYF. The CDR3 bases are TGCGCCGGCAGCTTGGACCACTCTAGGGAGACCCAGTACTTC.

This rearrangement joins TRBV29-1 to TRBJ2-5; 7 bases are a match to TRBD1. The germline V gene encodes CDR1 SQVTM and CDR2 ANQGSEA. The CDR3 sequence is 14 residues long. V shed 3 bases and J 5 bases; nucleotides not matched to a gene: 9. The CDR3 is CSVDNTGVGETQYF. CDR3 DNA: TGCAGCGTTGACAACACAGGGGTCGGCGAGACCCAGTACTTC.

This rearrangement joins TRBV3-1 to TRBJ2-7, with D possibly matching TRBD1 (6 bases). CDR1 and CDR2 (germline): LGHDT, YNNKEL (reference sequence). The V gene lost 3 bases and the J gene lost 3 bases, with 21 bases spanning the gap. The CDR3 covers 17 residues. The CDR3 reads CASSQGWTAPNLYEQYF. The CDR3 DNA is TGTGCCAGCAGCCAGGGATGGACAGCCCCCAACCTCTACGAGCAGTACTTC.

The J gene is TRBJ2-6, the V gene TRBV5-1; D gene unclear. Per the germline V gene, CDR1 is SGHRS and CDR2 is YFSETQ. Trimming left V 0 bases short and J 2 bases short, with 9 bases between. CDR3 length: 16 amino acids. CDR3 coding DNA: TGCGCCAGCAGCTTGGATCGGGCTCCTGGGGCCAACGTCCTGACTTTC. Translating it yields CASSLDRAPGANVLTF. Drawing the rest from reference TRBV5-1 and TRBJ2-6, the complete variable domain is KAGVTQTPRYLIKTRGQQVTLSCSPISGHRSVSWYQQTPGQGLQFLFEYFSETQRNKGNFPGRFSGRQFSNSRSEMNVSTLELGDSALYLCASSLDRAPGANVLTFGAGSRLTVL.

The CDR3 region is CASSPRVRDEQYF. CDR3 DNA sequence: TGTGCCAGCAGCCCTCGAGTTAGGGACGAGCAGTACTTC. The genes are TRBV7-9 and TRBJ2-7; D remains ambiguous. This CDR3 has 13 residues. With 5 bases removed from V and 5 bases from J, the gap between germline ends came to 13 bases. From germline, CDR1 is SEHNR and CDR2 FQNEAQ (reference sequence).

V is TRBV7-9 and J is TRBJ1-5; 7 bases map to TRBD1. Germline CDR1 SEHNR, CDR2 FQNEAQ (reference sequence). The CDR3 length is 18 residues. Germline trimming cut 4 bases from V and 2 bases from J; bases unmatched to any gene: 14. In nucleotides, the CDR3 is TGTGCCAGCAGCTACAGGGGCGGCCCGGGTGTGGGCAATCAGCCCCAGCATTTT. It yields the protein CASSYRGGPGVGNQPQHF.

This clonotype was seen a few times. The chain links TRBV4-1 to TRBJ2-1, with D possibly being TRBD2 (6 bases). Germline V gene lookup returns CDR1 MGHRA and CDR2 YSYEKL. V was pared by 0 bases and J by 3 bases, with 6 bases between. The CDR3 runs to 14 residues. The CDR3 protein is CASSQETSYNEQFF. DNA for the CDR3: TGCGCCAGCAGCCAAGAGACTAGCTACAATGAGCAGTTCTTC.

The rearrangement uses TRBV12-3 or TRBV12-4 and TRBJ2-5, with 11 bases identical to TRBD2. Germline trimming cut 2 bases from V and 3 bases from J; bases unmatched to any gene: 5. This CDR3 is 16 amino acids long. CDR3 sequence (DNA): TGTGCCAGCAGTTTACCGCCGGGACTAGCGGAAGAGACCCAGTACTTC. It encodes CASSLPPGLAEETQYF.

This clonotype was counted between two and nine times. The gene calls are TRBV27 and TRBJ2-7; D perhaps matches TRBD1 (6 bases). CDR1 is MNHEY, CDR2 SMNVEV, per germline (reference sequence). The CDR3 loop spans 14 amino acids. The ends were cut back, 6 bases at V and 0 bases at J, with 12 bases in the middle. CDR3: CASSPGHISYEQYF. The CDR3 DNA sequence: TGTGCCAGCAGCCCGGGACACATCTCCTACGAGCAGTACTTC.

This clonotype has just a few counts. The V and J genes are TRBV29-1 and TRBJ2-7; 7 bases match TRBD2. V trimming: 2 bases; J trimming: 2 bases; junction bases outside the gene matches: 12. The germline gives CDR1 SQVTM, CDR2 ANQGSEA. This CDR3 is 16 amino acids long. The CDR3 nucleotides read TGCAGCGTTGAATCTCCGGGGAGGGGCGCTACCTACGAGCAGTACTTC. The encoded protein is CSVESPGRGATYEQYF.

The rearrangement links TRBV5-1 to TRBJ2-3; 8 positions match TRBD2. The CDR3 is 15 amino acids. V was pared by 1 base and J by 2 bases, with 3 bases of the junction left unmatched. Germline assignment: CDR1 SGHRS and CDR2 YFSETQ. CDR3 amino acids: CASSLPAGATDTQYF. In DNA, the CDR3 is TGCGCCAGCAGCTTGCCAGCGGGGGCCACAGATACGCAGTATTTT.

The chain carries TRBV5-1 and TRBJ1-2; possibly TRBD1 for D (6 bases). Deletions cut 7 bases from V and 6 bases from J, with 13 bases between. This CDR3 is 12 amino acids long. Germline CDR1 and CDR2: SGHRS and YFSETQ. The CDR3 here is CASGYREHGYTF. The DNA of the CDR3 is TGCGCCAGCGGCTACAGGGAACATGGCTACACCTTC.

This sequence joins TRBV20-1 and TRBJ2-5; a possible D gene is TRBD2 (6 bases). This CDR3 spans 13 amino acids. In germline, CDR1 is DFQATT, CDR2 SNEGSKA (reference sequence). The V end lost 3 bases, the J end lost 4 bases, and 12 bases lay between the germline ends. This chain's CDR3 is CSASSDYGETQYF. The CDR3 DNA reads TGCAGTGCTAGTTCGGACTATGGAGAGACCCAGTACTTC.

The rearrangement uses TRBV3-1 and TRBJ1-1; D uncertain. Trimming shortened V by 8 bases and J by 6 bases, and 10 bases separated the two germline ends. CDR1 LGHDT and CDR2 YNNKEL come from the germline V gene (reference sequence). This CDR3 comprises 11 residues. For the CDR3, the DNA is TGTGCCAGCGAGGGCCGCGCTGAAGCTTTCTTT. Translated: CASEGRAEAFF.

CDR3 coding DNA: TGCAGCGTTGATGGGGAGCAGGTCCTTACTAACTATGGCTACACCTTC. Encoded protein: CSVDGEQVLTNYGYTF. V gene TRBV29-1 combines with J gene TRBJ1-2; D gene uncertain. Germline V gene sequence: CDR1 SQVTM, CDR2 ANQGSEA. The V and J ends lost 3 bases and 0 bases respectively, with 17 bases between them. The CDR3 is 16 residues long.

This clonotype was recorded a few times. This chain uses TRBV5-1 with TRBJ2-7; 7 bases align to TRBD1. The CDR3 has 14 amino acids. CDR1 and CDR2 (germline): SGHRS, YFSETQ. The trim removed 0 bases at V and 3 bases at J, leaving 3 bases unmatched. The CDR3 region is CASSLARGRYEQYF. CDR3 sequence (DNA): TGCGCCAGCAGCTTGGCTAGGGGGCGCTACGAGCAGTACTTC.

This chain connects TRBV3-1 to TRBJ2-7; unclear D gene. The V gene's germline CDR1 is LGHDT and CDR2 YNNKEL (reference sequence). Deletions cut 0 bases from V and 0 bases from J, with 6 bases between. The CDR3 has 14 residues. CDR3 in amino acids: CASSQDWSSYEQYF. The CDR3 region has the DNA TGTGCCAGCAGCCAAGATTGGAGCTCCTACGAGCAGTACTTC.

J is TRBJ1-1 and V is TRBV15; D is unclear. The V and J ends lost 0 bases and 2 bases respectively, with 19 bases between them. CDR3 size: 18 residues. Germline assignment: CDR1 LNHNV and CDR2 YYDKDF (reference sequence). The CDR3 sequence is CATSRDRGGRGQNTEAFF. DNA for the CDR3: TGTGCCACCAGCAGAGATCGCGGCGGGCGAGGTCAAAACACTGAAGCTTTCTTT.

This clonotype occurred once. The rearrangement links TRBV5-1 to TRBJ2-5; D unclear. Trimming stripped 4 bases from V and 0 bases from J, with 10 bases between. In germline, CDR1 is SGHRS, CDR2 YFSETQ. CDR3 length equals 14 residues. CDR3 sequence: CASSPISYQETQYF. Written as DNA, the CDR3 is TGCGCCAGCAGCCCGATTTCGTACCAAGAGACCCAGTACTTC.

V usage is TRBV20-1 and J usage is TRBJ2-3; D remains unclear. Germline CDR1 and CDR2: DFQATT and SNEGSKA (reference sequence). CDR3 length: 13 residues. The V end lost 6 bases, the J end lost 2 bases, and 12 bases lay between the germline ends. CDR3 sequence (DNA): TGCAGTGCGCGACCCCCGGTCACAGATACGCAGTATTTT. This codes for CSARPPVTDTQYF.